Each of the 5 T cell receptor beta chains below was sequenced from the same sample in a study of shared clonotypes between healthy human individuals. Using immunoSEQ multiplex PCR, the repertoire was profiled, and TCRdb retains in-frame clones only, with some absent. The sample consists of 1,500,000 or so clones, roughly 96% of them appearing once. Sequencing was done on a sample of naive CD4+ T cells sorted from blood. Subset denoted: CD45RA+ positively selected. The receptor source for this set is a man younger than 45 in good health.

V gene TRBV4-2 combines with J gene TRBJ2-1; tentatively, D is TRBD2 (5 bases). Trimming pared 1 base from V and 4 bases from J, leaving 8 bases between. The CDR3 has 14 amino acids. The V gene's germline CDR1 is LGHNA and CDR2 YNFKEQ. CDR3 sequence: CASSQVLGYNEQFF. As DNA, the CDR3 is TGTGCCAGCAGCCAAGTACTAGGGTACAATGAGCAGTTCTTC.

CDR3 sequence reads: CASSYSRGSSYNEQFF. The CDR3, as DNA: TGTGCCAGCAGTTACAGCAGGGGAAGCTCCTACAATGAGCAGTTCTTC. The rearrangement links TRBV2 to TRBJ2-1, with a tentative D call TRBD1 (6 bases). Germline CDR1 is SNHLY and CDR2 is FYNNEI. Trimming cost V 5 bases and J 0 bases, with 14 bases left between them. This CDR3 comprises 16 residues.

This rearrangement joins TRBV27 to TRBJ2-7; TRBD2 might be the D (6 bases). This CDR3 is 14 amino acids long. Germline CDR1 reads MNHEY; CDR2 reads SMNVEV (reference sequence). The ends were cut back, 6 bases at V and 5 bases at J, with 17 bases in the middle. CDR3 residues: CASRVLSGPDEQYF. For the CDR3, the DNA is TGTGCCAGCAGGGTCCTTAGCGGCCCCGACGAGCAGTACTTC.

The chain combines TRBV5-1 with TRBJ2-1; TRBD2 aligns across 9 bases. Looked up from germline, CDR1 is SGHRS and CDR2 is YFSETQ. After removal of 0 bases from V and 9 bases from J, the junction contained 7 bases not matched to a gene. The CDR3 contains 15 residues. The CDR3 DNA sequence: TGCGCCAGCAGCTTGGCGCCTGGGACTAGCAGTGAGCAGTTCTTC. Encoded protein: CASSLAPGTSSEQFF. Together with reference TRBV5-1 and TRBJ2-1, the CDR3 gives the full variable domain: KAGVTQTPRYLIKTRGQQVTLSCSPISGHRSVSWYQQTPGQGLQFLFEYFSETQRNKGNFPGRFSGRQFSNSRSEMNVSTLELGDSALYLCASSLAPGTSSEQFFGPGTRLTVL.

The rearrangement links TRBV6-5 to TRBJ1-2; D might be TRBD1 (5 bases). V was trimmed by 6 bases and J by 5 bases, leaving 13 bases between them. The CDR3 is 13 amino acids. CDR1 is MNHEY, CDR2 SVGAGI, per germline. The CDR3 sequence is CASRNPGGYGYTF. Here the CDR3 DNA reads TGTGCCAGCAGAAACCCGGGGGGGTATGGCTACACCTTC.